These T cell receptor beta chains were read from a single sample in a study of neurological immune-mediated disorders. TCRdb independently ran MiXCR on the 5' RACE reads; one entry per CDR3 protein. Of tens of thousands of distinct CDR3 sequences listed, about 9.4% were seen once; the top ten hold less than 25%. Sequenced input: PBMCs. The receptor source for this set is a woman in her sixties or seventies with HTLV-1-associated myelopathy (HAM/TSP). CDR3s include the opening cysteine and the closing phenylalanine or tryptophan. A D gene is named only where the DNA matches it firmly. Part of the rows lack a size; the others show once, few, many or a class for expanded clones.

D gene,V gene,J gene,clone size,CDR3 DNA,CDR3 protein
-,TRBV30,TRBJ1-2,many,TGTGCCTGGAGTAAGGGGTCCGGTGGCTACACCTTC,CAWSKGSGGYTF
-,TRBV20-1,TRBJ2-5,many,TGCAGTGCTAGAGATCTAGGTGGGGGGGCAGCTTGGGAGACCCAGTACTTC,CSARDLGGGAAWETQYF
-,TRBV6-1,TRBJ2-2,many,TGTGCCAGCAGTGAAGTGGGCAGGGCTATGGGGATACTGTTTTTT,CASSEVGRAMGILFF
TRBD1,TRBV20-1,TRBJ2-7,many,TGCAGTGCTAGCGTACAGGGGGATAGTAAGGTCTTC,CSASVQGDSKVF
-,TRBV12-3/TRBV12-4,TRBJ2-7,many,TGTGCCAGCAGCGTTGCCTACGAGCAGTACTTC,CASSVAYEQYF
-,TRBV5-1,TRBJ2-3,-,TGCGCCAGCAGCTTGGAAGGGCAACCCCTCGGGACAGATACGCAGTATTTT,CASSLEGQPLGTDTQYF
-,TRBV7-2,TRBJ2-5,many,TGTGCCAGCAGCTTCCAGGGGGGACGGGAGACCCAGTACTTC,CASSFQGGRETQYF
-,TRBV10-2,TRBJ2-3,-,TGCGCCAGCGTTCCGGTTAGGTGGGTAGATACGCAGTATTTT,CASVPVRWVDTQYF
-,TRBV6-1,TRBJ1-1,many,TGTGCCAGCAGTGAAGTGGCACCCACTGAAGCTTTCTTT,CASSEVAPTEAFF
-,TRBV2,TRBJ1-5,many,TGTGCCAGCCGCAAGGGTTTTAATCAGCCCCAGCATTTT,CASRKGFNQPQHF
TRBD1,TRBV7-9,TRBJ1-6,many,TGTGCCAGCAGCCCGATGGGGACAGGAAGCTCCTATAATTCACCCCTCCACTTT,CASSPMGTGSSYNSPLHF
-,TRBV11-2,TRBJ2-1,-,TGTGCCAGCAGCTTAACAGTGACAGGAGGGTGGAATGAGCAGTTCTTC,CASSLTVTGGWNEQFF
-,TRBV9,TRBJ2-2,many,TGTGCCAGCAGCGTAGAGCCGAACACCGGGGAGCTGTTTTTT,CASSVEPNTGELFF
-,TRBV7-2,TRBJ2-3,many,TGTGCCAGCAGCTCGGGACTGGGGGTTGGAGATACGCAGTATTTT,CASSSGLGVGDTQYF
-,TRBV5-1,TRBJ2-3,many,TGCGCCAGCAGCTTGGAGGCCAGAACCACAGATACGCAGTATTTT,CASSLEARTTDTQYF
TRBD1,TRBV20-1,TRBJ2-7,many,TGCAGTGCTAGAACGACAGGGACAGAATCCTACGAGCAGTACTTC,CSARTTGTESYEQYF
-,TRBV10-2,TRBJ2-4,many,TGCGCCAGCAGTGAGTTGGGGGAAGGGAAAAACATTCAGTACTTC,CASSELGEGKNIQYF
TRBD2,TRBV7-2,TRBJ2-2,many,TGTGCCAGCAGCTTAGTAGCGGGGGAAGCGGGCGGGGAGCTGTTTTTT,CASSLVAGEAGGELFF
-,TRBV30,TRBJ2-7,many,TGTGCCTGCTTAATTCAGGGGTACGAGCAGTACTTC,CACLIQGYEQYF
TRBD2,TRBV27,TRBJ2-7,many,TGTGCCAGCAGTCTTCGACTAGCTGTTACCTACGAGCAGTACTTC,CASSLRLAVTYEQYF
TRBD1,TRBV29-1,TRBJ1-4,many,TGCAGCGTGGGGGACAGGGGGCCTCCGAATGAAAAACTGTTTTTT,CSVGDRGPPNEKLFF
-,TRBV5-5,TRBJ2-1,medium-sized,TGTGCCAGCAGCTCCCCCTCGGCTGAGCAGTTCTTC,CASSSPSAEQFF
TRBD2,TRBV6-5,TRBJ2-3,many,TGTGCCAGCAGTTACGGAACTAGCGGGGCCTTAGCGTATTTT,CASSYGTSGALAYF
TRBD1,TRBV4-1,TRBJ2-7,many,TGCGCCAGCAGCCAATACTATCGGCCGGGACAGGGTGACCCCTACGAGCAGTACTTC,CASSQYYRPGQGDPYEQYF
-,TRBV7-9,TRBJ1-1,few,TGTGCCAGCAGCTTGATGTGGGGGGGGGCAGGGCAGAACACTGAAGCTTTCTTT,CASSLMWGGAGQNTEAFF
-,TRBV5-1,TRBJ2-1,many,TGCGCCAGCTTCCGTGGGGTTACAAGCTCCTACAATGAGCAGTTCTTC,CASFRGVTSSYNEQFF
-,TRBV20-1,TRBJ2-7,few,-,CSTSGQNYEQYF
-,TRBV20-1,TRBJ2-7,many,TGCAGTGCTAGAGAGAGGGTTGAGCAGTACTTC,CSARERVEQYF
-,TRBV9,TRBJ2-7,many,TGTGCCAGCAGCGTAGAGGGATACGAGCAGTACTTC,CASSVEGYEQYF
TRBD1,TRBV5-6,TRBJ2-2,many,TGTGCCAGCAGCTCACTCGCTGGGCAGGGGGTGAGCACCGGGGAGCTGTTTTTT,CASSSLAGQGVSTGELFF
TRBD1,TRBV5-1,TRBJ1-6,many,TGCGCCAGCAGTCTCGAAGGACAGGGGGCACTTACTAATTCACCCCTCCACTTT,CASSLEGQGALTNSPLHF
TRBD1,TRBV6-5,TRBJ2-7,many,TGTGCCAGCAGTTACCCGCAAAGAGGACAGGGCAAAAATCTACCGGGGGCCTACGAGCAGTACTTC,CASSYPQRGQGKNLPGAYEQYF
-,TRBV20-1,TRBJ1-5,many,TGCAGTGCTAGTCAAGGCTTTCAAAATCAGCCCCAGCATTTT,CSASQGFQNQPQHF
TRBD1,TRBV20-1,TRBJ1-2,many,TGCAGTGCTACAACGGGGACAGTCACCTATGGCTACACCTTC,CSATTGTVTYGYTF
TRBD1,TRBV5-1,TRBJ2-3,many,TGCGCCAGCAGGGCCGGGACAGGGGACACAGATACGCAGTATTTT,CASRAGTGDTDTQYF
TRBD1,TRBV6-1,TRBJ2-1,-,TGTGCCAGCAGTGAGGACAGGGAGAAGTACAATGAGCAGTTCTTC,CASSEDREKYNEQFF
-,TRBV11-2,TRBJ1-2,many,TGTGCCAGCAGCCCCGGCCGGGACTACTATGGCTACACCTTC,CASSPGRDYYGYTF
TRBD1,TRBV20-1,TRBJ1-5,many,TGCAGTGCAGTAGGGACAGGGGGCTTAGGTAGTGATCAGCCCCAGCATTTT,CSAVGTGGLGSDQPQHF
TRBD1,TRBV10-3,TRBJ2-1,many,TGTGCCATCAGTGTAAGGACAGGGGCGATTGAGCAGTTCTTC,CAISVRTGAIEQFF
-,TRBV27,TRBJ2-7,many,TGTGCCAGCAGTTTAGGCAGGGGCTACGAGCAGTACTTC,CASSLGRGYEQYF
-,TRBV20-1,TRBJ2-7,many,TGCAGTGCTAGAGATACGAGGGAACCTTACGAGCAGTACTTC,CSARDTREPYEQYF